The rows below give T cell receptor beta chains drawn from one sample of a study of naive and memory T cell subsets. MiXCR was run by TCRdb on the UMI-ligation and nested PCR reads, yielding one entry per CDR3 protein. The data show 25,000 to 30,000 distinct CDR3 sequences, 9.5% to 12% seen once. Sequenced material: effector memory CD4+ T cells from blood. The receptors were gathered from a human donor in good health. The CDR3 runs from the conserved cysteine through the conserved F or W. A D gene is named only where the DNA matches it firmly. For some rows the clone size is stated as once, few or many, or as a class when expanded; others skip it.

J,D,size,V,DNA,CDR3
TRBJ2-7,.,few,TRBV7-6,TGTGCCAGCCTTCCAGGGGACGAGCAGTACTTC,CASLPGDEQYF
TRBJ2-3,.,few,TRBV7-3,TGTGCCAGCAGCCCGCTAGGGGGATCCACAGATACGCAGTATTTT,CASSPLGGSTDTQYF
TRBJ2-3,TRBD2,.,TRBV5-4,TGTGCCAGCAGCCCAGCGGGAGGGGGGACAGATACGCAGTATTTT,CASSPAGGGTDTQYF
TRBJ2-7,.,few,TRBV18,TGTGCCAGCTCACCACCACCGGGGCTAGCTGACGAGCAGTACTTC,CASSPPPGLADEQYF
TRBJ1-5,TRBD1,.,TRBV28,TGTGCCAGCAGTCGACAGGGCTATAGCAATCAGCCCCAGCATTTT,CASSRQGYSNQPQHF
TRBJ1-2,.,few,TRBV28,TGTGCCAGCAGAGTAGGGTCGGGCAGGGGTGGCTACACCTTC,CASRVGSGRGGYTF
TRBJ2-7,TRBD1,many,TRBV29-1,TGCAGCACCTCCCCGGGACAGGGGGTGGAGCAGTACTTC,CSTSPGQGVEQYF
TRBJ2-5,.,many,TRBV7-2,TGTGCCAGCAGCTCCTCCCCCTTCCTCACCTACCAAGAGACCCAGTACTTC,CASSSSPFLTYQETQYF
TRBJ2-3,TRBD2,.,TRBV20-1,TGCAGTGCTAGAGGGCGGGGGGACATGGATACGCAGTATTTT,CSARGRGDMDTQYF
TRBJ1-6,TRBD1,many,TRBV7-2,TGTGCCAGCAGCTCAGGGGGTTACAGTACACCCCTCCACTTT,CASSSGGYSTPLHF
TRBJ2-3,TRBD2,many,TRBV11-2,TGTGCCAGCAGCCCAGCGGGGATCCCCCGTGATACGCAGTATTTT,CASSPAGIPRDTQYF
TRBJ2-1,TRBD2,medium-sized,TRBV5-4,TGTGCCAGCGAGGGAGGGGTGGGCGATGAGCAGTTCTTC,CASEGGVGDEQFF
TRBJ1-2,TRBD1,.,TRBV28,TGTGCCAGCAGTTTACCAGGGGGCAAAGTCAGTTCGGGCTACACCTTC,CASSLPGGKVSSGYTF
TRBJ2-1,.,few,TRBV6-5,TGTGCCAGCCGAAGCGGCATGCGGCCAAATGAGCAGTTCTTC,CASRSGMRPNEQFF
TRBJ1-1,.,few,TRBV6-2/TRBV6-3,TGTGCCAGCAGTTCCTCCGACAGTGCGGGGGACACTGAAGCTTTCTTT,CASSSSDSAGDTEAFF
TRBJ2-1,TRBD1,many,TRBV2,TGTGCCAGCATCGAAGGGGGCCTTAAGCCTGAGCAGTTCTTC,CASIEGGLKPEQFF
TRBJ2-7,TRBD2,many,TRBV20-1,TGCAGTGCCGTCCCGGGAGGGTGGGGGTCTGAGCAGTACTTC,CSAVPGGWGSEQYF